This record covers a single T cell receptor beta chain. In this sample, this clone turned up a few times. This receptor's antigen is unknown. No quality values exist for individual bases; no much larger clone is one base distant. Sequencing of the TRB variable region was done with the immunoSEQ hsTCRB v3.0 assay at survey level resolution. The targeted TRB sequencing depth was about 40,000-55,000 T-cell genomes per sample. An Illumina MiSeq with a v3 150-cycle kit was used to sequence the pooled TRB libraries. For the original study's pipeline: Repertoire analysis was performed in R inside a reproducible Nextflow workflow that covered QC, data transformation and analysis. LymphoSeq2, an R package for exploring AIRR-Seq data, was used to implement custom analyses. Several samples that yielded fewer than 5000 total TRB sequences were excluded, so that approximately 170 HIV repertoires were analyzed. Among the 188 retained HIV repertoires, 55 to 65 were collected before ART initiation and some 130 were collected after ART initiation. Each repertoire was downsampled to 5000 TRB nucleotide sequences, and summary statistics were averaged across 100 downsampling iterations. The analysis kept only TRB sequences whose CDR3 regions were at least seven amino acids long. Diversity was assessed using a clonality score derived from Shannon entropy and using the Gini coefficient. In the repertoire networks, any two of the top 5000 CDR3 amino acid sequences were linked whenever the two sequences differed by an edit distance of one. Antigen specificity groups and MHC restriction were predicted for TRB CDR3 amino acid sequences with GLIPH2. To flag known CMV, EBV, HIV or tissue antigen associations, CDR3 amino acid sequences were matched against VDJdb and McPAS-TCR. Pre-ART, post-ART and control groups were compared with Wilcoxon signed-rank tests and Holm-Bonferroni correction. Sourced from immuneACCESS, this table was stored by TCRdb with only in-frame sequences that have V and J called. A share of the clones is absent; for the studies checked, an unresolved V gene accounts for under half, and the remainder has no known explanation. V, J and clone size derive from that table, while D and trimming were established from the DNA sequence. A total of around 21,000 clones appear in this sample, 81% of them only once. The top ten constitute around 7.2% of the sample.

From a lookup of the germline V gene, CDR1 and CDR2 are MDHEN and SYDVKM. Trimming takes 2 bases from V and 3 bases from J, and the germline ends sit 6 bases apart. Taken from cysteine to phenylalanine, the CDR3 has 13 residues. Only the CDR3 DNA stays, 39 bases, in frame from base 1. The sample originates from a study of long-term antiretroviral therapy in people with HIV (dated 2022 in TCRdb). Describing the broader study: The earliest samples were collected about a decade before the 2015 WHO recommendation for immediate ART, when ART was typically delayed until CD4 counts fell. No cross-contamination during QIAcube processing was shown when test extractions of a monoclonal T-cell line were performed alongside about 30 polyclonal samples. A retrospective serial study tested whether changes in peripheral blood TRB repertoire composition and diversity were associated with ART initiation and durable HIV suppression. About 40% of the 30 participants with HIV were female. A total of roughly 180 cryopreserved PBMC samples were contributed to the cohort by 30 adults with confirmed HIV infection, with samples collected serially over a mean of 6 years (range 1-12).

The paper's findings and limits, for the study overall: Because pre-ART samples had limited cell numbers, unsorted PBMC were profiled rather than sorted CD4+ and CD8+ T cells. No data were available on ART adherence, viral resistance or therapy changes, limiting inferences about post-ART repertoire changes. Starting ART was linked to a significant rise in TRB diversity, yet even after long-term ART the diversity remained significantly lower than in transplant donor controls. Compared with controls, HIV repertoires had narrower CDR3 length ranges, and the network structure pointed to an antigen-experienced repertoire that shifted only slightly toward naive after ART. Expanded TRB clones identified before ART initiation dominated the repertoire across all time points, though the dominance fluctuated and decreased in many PLHIV after ART. The samples were dated from the mid-2000s to the late 2010s, and the ART regimens that were used may be less effective than current ART regimens. Limited PBMC availability meant only the TCR beta chain was sequenced, without alpha chain pairing.

To be included, a participant needed at least one PBMC sample from before ART initiation plus at least two post-ART samples. Treatment was received in the United States of America by all participants with HIV. Before DNA extraction, cryopreserved samples of roughly 0.9-11 million PBMC were thawed and then washed. At the time of the earliest PBMC sample, participants with HIV were aged between about 23 and 55 years. Each participant contributed PBMC samples from 1-4 timepoints before ART initiation and 2-8 timepoints after ART initiation, with a median of 7 samples. For every participant, serial HIV viral load, CD4+ T-cell count, ART history and demographic data were obtained. Genomic DNA was extracted from unsorted PBMC with a Qiagen kit on a QIAcube, with processing performed in batches of 12 samples.

Source: unsorted PBMCs, taken 1.5 years after starting antiretroviral therapy. The TCR comes from a man aged 30 to 39 with HIV. The chain is encoded by TRBV28 joined to TRBJ2-3; TRBD2 is perhaps the D gene, given 6 matching bases. The base sequence is TGTGCCAGCAGTTTAGGGGGGACAGATACGCAGTATTTT. Its amino acids are CASSLGGTDTQYF.